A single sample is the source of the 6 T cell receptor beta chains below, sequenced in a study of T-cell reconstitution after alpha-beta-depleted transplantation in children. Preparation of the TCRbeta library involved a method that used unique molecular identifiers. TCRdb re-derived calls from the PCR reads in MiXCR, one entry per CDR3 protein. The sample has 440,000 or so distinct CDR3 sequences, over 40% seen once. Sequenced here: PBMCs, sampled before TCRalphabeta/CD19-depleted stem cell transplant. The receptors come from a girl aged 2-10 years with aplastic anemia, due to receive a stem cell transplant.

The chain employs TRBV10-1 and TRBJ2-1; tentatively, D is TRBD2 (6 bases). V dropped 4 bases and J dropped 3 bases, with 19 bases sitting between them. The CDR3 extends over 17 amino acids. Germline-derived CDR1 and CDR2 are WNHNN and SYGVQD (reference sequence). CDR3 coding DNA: TGCGCCAGCAGTGTCGAATCTAGAACTAGCAGCTACAATGAGCAGTTCTTC. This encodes CASSVESRTSSYNEQFF.

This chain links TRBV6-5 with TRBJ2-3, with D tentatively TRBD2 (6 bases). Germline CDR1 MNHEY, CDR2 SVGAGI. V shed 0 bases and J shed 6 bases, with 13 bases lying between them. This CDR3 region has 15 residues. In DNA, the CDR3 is TGTGCCAGCAGTTACTCCGGGACTTTTGGGGATACGCAGTATTTT. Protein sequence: CASSYSGTFGDTQYF.

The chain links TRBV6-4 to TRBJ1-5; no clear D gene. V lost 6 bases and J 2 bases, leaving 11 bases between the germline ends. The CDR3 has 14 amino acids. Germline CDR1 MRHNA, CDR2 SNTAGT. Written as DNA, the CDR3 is TGTGCCAGCAGGGGGTGGGTCTGCAATCAGCCCCAGCATTTT. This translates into CASRGWVCNQPQHF.

The CDR3 loop reads CASRPTGVNEQFF. CDR3 DNA sequence: TGTGCCAGCAGACCCACTGGGGTGAATGAGCAGTTCTTC. V is TRBV12-3 or TRBV12-4 and J is TRBJ2-1; no definite D call. CDR3 length equals 13 residues. The V and J ends lost 6 bases and 7 bases respectively, with 13 bases between them.

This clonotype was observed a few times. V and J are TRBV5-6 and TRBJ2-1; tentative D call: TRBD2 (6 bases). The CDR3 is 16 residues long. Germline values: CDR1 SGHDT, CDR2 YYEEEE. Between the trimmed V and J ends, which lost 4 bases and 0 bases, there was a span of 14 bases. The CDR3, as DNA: TGTGCCAGCAGCCAGTGGGGGGTTGGCTCCTACAATGAGCAGTTCTTC. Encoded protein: CASSQWGVGSYNEQFF.

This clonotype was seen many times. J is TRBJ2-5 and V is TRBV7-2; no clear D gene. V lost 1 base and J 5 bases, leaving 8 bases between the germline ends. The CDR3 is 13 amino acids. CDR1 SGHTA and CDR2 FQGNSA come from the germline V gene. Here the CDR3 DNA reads TGTGCCAGCAGCTTAGACTCGTCCGAGACCCAGTACTTC. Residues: CASSLDSSETQYF.